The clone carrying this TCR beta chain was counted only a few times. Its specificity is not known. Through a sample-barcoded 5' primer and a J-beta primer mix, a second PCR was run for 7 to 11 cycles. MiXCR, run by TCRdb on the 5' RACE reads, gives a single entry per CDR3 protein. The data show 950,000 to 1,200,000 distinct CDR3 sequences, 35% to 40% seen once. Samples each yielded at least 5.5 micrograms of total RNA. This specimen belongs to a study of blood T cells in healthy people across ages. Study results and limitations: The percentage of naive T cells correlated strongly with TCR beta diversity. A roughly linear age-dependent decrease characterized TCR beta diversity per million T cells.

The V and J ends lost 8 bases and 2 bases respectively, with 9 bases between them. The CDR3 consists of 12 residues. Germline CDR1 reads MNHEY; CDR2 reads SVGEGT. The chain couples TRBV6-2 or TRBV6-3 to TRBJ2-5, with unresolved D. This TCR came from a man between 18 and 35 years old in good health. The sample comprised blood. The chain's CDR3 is CASADSQETQYF. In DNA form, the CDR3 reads TGTGCCAGCGCTGATAGTCAAGAGACCCAGTACTTC.